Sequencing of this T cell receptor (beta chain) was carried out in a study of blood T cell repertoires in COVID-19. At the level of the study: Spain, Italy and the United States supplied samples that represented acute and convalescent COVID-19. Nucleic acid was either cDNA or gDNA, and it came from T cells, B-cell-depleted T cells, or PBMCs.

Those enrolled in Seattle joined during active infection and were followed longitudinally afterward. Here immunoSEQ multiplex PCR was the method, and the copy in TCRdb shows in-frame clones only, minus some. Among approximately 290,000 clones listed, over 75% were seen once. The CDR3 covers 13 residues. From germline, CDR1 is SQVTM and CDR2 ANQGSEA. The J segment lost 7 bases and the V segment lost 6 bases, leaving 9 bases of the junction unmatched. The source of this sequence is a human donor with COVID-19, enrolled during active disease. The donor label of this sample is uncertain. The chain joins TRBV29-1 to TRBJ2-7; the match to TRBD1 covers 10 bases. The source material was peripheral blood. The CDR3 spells CSVAGQGLLEQYF. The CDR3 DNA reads TGCAGCGTCGCGGGACAGGGGCTCCTGGAGCAGTACTTC.